The rows below give T cell receptor beta chains drawn from one sample of a study of a mutant IDH1 vaccine in newly diagnosed glioma. No antigens are known for them. Sequenced by immunoSEQ multiplex PCR; TCRdb stores in-frame clones only, minus some. The table includes about 60,000 clones, approximately 81% detected once. The material was PBMCs, obtained from a glioma patient whose treatment included an IDH1 peptide vaccine. Receptor source: a man under 40 with glioma. Each CDR3 is given with its conserved first and last residue. The D gene is left open where the match is weak. Clone size, where shown, is once, few, many, or a class for clones that have expanded.

d_call	clone_size	v_call	j_call	cdr3_nt	cdr3_aa
NA	NA	TRBV30	TRBJ1-6	TGTGCCTGGAGACCATTTTATAATTCACCCCTCCACTTT	CAWRPFYNSPLHF
TRBD1	NA	TRBV23-1	TRBJ2-7	TGCGCCAGCAGTCAACACAGGGGCTCCTACGAGCAGTACTTC	CASSQHRGSYEQYF
NA	once	TRBV27	TRBJ1-1	TGTGCCAGCAGTTCACCAGGGTTAAAGAACACTGAAGCTTTCTTT	CASSSPGLKNTEAFF
TRBD1	NA	TRBV19	TRBJ1-2	TGTGCCAGTAGTATAGTGGACAGGGAGATCTATGGCTACACCTTC	CASSIVDREIYGYTF
NA	NA	TRBV14	TRBJ1-4	TGTGCCAGCCCAAGGGTAAATAATGAAAAACTGTTTTTT	CASPRVNNEKLFF
NA	NA	TRBV6-5	TRBJ2-7	TGTGCCAGCAGTTACGGTCCCTACGAGCAGTACTTC	CASSYGPYEQYF
TRBD1	NA	TRBV6-5	TRBJ2-7	TGTGCCAGCAGTTACGCCGGGACAGCCTCCTACGAGCAGTACTTC	CASSYAGTASYEQYF
NA	NA	TRBV6-4	TRBJ2-3	TGTGCCAGCAGTGACTCGAAGGCAGATACGCAGTATTTT	CASSDSKADTQYF
NA	NA	TRBV5-5	TRBJ2-3	TGTGCCAGCAGCTTGGGTAGGGCAGATACGCAGTATTTT	CASSLGRADTQYF
NA	NA	TRBV19	TRBJ1-5	TGTGCCAGTAGGCGGGGGAATGGGAATCAGCCCCAGCATTTT	CASRRGNGNQPQHF